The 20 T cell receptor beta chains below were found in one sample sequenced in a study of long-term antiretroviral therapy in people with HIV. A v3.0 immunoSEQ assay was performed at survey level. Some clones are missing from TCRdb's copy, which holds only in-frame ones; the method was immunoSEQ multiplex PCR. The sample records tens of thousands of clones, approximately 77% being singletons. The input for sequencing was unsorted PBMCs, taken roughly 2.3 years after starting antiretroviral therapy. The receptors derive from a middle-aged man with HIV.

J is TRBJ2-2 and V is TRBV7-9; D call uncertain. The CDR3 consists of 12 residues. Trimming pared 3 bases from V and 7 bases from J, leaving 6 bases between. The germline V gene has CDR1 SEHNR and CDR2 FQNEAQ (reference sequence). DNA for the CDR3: TGTGCCAGCAGCTTTTCGGGCGGGGAGCTGTTTTTT. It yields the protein CASSFSGGELFF. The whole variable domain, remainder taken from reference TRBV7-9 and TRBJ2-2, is DTGVSQNPRHKITKRGQNVTFRCDPISEHNRLYWYRQTLGQGPEFLTYFQNEAQLEKSRLLSDRFSAERPKGSFSTLEIQRTEQGDSAMYLCASSFSGGELFFGEGSRLTVL.

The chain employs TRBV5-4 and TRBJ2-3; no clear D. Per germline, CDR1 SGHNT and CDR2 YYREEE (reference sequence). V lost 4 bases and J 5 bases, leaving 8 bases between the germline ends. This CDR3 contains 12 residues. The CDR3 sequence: CASSAGEDTQYF. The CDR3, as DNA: TGTGCCAGCAGCGCCGGTGAAGATACGCAGTATTTT.

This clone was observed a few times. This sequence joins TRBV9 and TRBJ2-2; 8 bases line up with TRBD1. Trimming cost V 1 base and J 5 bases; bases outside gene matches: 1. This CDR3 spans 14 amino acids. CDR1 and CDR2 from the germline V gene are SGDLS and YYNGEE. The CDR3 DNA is TGTGCCAGCAGCGTAAGACAGGGGACCGGGGAGCTGTTTTTT. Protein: CASSVRQGTGELFF.

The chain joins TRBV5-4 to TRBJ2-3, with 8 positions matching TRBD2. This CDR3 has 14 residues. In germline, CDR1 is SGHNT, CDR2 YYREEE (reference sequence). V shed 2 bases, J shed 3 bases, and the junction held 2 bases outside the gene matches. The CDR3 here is CASSFAGGTDTQYF. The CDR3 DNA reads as TGTGCCAGCAGCTTCGCGGGAGGAACAGATACGCAGTATTTT. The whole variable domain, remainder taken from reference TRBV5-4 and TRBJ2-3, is ETGVTQSPTHLIKTRGQQVTLRCSSQSGHNTVSWYQQALGQGPQFIFQYYREEENGRGNFPPRFSGLQFPNYSSELNVNALELDDSALYLCASSFAGGTDTQYFGPGTRLTVL.

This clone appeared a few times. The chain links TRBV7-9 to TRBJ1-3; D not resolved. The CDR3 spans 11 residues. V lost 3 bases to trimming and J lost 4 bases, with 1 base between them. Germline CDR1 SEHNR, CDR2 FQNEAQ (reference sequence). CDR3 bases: TGTGCCAGCAGCTTCGGAAACACCATATATTTT. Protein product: CASSFGNTIYF.

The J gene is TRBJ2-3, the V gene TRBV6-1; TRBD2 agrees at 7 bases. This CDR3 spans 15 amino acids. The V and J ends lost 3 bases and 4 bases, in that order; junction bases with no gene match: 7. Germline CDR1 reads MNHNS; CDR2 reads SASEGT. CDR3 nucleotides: TGTGCCAGCAGTGACCGGGGGGTGGTGGCAGATACGCAGTATTTT. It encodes CASSDRGVVADTQYF.

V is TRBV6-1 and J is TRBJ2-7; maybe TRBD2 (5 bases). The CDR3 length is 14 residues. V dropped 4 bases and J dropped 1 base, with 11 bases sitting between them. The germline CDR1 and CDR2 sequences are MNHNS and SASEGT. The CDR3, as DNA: TGTGCCAGCAGTGGGAGAGGACTTTCCTACGAGCAGTACTTC. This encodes CASSGRGLSYEQYF.

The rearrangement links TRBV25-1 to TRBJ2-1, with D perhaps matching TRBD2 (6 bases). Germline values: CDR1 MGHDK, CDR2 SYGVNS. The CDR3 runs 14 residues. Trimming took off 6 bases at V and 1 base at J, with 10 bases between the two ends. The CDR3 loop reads CASSLEGSYNEQFF. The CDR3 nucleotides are TGTGCCAGCAGCCTGGAGGGGTCCTACAATGAGCAGTTCTTC.

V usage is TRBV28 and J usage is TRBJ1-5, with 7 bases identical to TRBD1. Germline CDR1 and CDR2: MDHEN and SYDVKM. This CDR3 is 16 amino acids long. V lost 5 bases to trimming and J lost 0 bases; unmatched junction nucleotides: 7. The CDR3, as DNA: TGTGCCAGCAGTCACGGGACAGTTTATAGCAATCAGCCCCAGCATTTT. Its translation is CASSHGTVYSNQPQHF. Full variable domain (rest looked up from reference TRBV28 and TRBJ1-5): DVKVTQSSRYLVKRTGEKVFLECVQDMDHENMFWYRQDPGLGLRLIYFSYDVKMKEKGDIPEGYSVSREKKERFSLILESASTNQTSMYLCASSHGTVYSNQPQHFGDGTRLSIL.

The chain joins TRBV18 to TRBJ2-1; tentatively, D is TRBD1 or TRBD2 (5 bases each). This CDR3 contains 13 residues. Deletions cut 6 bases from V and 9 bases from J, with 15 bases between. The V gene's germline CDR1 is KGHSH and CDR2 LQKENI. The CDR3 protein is CASSTLERGEQFF. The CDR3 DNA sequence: TGTGCCAGCTCCACCCTCGAGAGGGGTGAGCAGTTCTTC.

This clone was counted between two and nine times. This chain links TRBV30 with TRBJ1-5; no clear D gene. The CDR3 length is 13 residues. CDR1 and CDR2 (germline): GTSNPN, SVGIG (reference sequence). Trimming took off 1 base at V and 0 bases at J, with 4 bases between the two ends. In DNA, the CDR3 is TGTGCCTGGAGTGGTGGTAGCAATCAGCCCCAGCATTTT. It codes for CAWSGGSNQPQHF. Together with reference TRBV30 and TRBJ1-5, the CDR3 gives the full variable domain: SQTIHQWPATLVQPVGSPLSLECTVEGTSNPNLYWYRQAAGRGLQLLFYSVGIGQISSEVPQNLSASRPQDRQFILSSKKLLLSDSGFYLCAWSGGSNQPQHFGDGTRLSIL.

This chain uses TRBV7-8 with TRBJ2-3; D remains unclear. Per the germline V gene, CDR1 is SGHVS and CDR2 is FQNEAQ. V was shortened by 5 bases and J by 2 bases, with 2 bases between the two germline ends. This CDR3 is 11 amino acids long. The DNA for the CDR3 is TGTGCCAGCAGCGACACAGATACGCAGTATTTT. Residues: CASSDTDTQYF.

The CDR3 coding sequence is TGCAGCACCCAGGGCCAGGGTGAATCTAACGAGCAGTACTTC. As protein: CSTQGQGESNEQYF. V usage is TRBV29-1 and J usage is TRBJ2-7; possibly TRBD1 for D (5 bases). Germline V gene sequence: CDR1 SQVTM, CDR2 ANQGSEA. This CDR3 is 14 amino acids long. V lost 8 bases and J lost 5, with 22 bases in between.

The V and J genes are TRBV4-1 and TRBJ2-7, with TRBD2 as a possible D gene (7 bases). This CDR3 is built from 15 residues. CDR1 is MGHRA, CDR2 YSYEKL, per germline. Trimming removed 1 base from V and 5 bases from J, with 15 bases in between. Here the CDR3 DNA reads TGCGCCAGCAGCCAAGTAGGGGGGGGTAAGGACGAGCAGTACTTC. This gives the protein CASSQVGGGKDEQYF.

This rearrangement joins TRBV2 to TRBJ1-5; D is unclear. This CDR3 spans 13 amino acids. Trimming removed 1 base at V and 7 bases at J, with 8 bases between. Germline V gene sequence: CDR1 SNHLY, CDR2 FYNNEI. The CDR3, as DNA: TGTGCCAGCAGTGAAGTTAGGAACCAGCCCCAGCATTTT. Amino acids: CASSEVRNQPQHF.

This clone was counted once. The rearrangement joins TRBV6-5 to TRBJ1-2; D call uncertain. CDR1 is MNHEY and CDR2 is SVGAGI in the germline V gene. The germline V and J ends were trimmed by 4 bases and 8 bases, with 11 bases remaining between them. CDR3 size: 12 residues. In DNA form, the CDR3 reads TGTGCCAGCAGTTCCCCTCCCCAGGGCTACACCTTC. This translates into CASSSPPQGYTF.

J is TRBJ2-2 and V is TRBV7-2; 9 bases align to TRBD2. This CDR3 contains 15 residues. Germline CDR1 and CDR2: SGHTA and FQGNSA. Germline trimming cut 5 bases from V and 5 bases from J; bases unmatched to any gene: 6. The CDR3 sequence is CASSPGTSRTGELFF. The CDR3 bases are TGTGCCAGCAGCCCCGGGACTAGCAGAACCGGGGAGCTGTTTTTT.

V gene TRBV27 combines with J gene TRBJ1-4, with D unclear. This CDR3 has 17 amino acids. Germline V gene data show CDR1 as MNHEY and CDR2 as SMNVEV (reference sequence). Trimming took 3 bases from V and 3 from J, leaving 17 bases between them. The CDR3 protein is CASSLSRALRANEKLFF. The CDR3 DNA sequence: TGTGCCAGCAGTTTGTCTCGGGCTCTCCGGGCTAATGAAAAACTGTTTTTT.

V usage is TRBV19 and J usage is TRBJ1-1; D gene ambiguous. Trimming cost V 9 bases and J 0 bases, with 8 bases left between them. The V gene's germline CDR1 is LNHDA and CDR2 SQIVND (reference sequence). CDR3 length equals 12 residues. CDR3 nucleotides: TGTGCCAGCCGTCAGGTGAACACTGAAGCTTTCTTT. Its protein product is CASRQVNTEAFF.

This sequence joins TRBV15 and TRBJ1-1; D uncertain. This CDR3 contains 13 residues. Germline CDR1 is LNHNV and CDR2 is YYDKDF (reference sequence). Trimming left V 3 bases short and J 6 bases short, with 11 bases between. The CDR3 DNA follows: TGTGCCACCAGCAGTCCGGGGAGGCCTGAAGCTTTCTTT. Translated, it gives CATSSPGRPEAFF.